These 5 T cell receptor beta chains came from one sample sequenced in a study of blood T cell repertoires in COVID-19. Produced via immunoSEQ multiplex PCR; TCRdb's table is partial and in-frame only. Here the sample spans a few hundred thousand clones, around 83% being singletons. The sequenced material came from PBMCs or T cells enriched from blood (not recorded which). These receptors originate from a woman between 45 and 60 years old who had recovered from COVID-19.

The gene calls are TRBV30 and TRBJ1-5; a weak D match, TRBD1 (6 bases). Trimming removed 0 bases from V and 2 bases from J, with 11 bases in between. From germline, CDR1 is GTSNPN and CDR2 SVGIG (reference sequence). The CDR3 has 15 amino acids. For the CDR3, the DNA is TGTGCCTGGAGTGTACGCAGGGGCGGCAATCAGCCCCAGCATTTT. Residues: CAWSVRRGGNQPQHF.

Of note for this clone: Compared with germline, one end of the junction differs, possibly owing to a read error. The rearrangement links TRBV24-1 to TRBJ1-4; weak D call: TRBD1 (5 bases). CDR1 and CDR2 (germline): KGHDR, SFDVKD. The CDR3 is 14 amino acids. CDR3 bases: TGTGCCGCCAGTGCCGACAGCTCGCGCTTAAAACTGTTTTTT. Its translation is CAASADSSRLKLFF.

The CDR3 DNA is TGTGCCAGCAGCTTAGATGTAGCCCTTTACTACGAGCAGTACTTC. It encodes CASSLDVALYYEQYF. The chain couples TRBV7-4 to TRBJ2-7; no clear D gene. The V gene's germline CDR1 is SGHVT and CDR2 SQSDAQ. This CDR3 spans 15 amino acids. Trimming removed 1 base at V and 3 bases at J, with 13 bases between. Full variable domain (rest looked up from reference TRBV7-4 and TRBJ2-7): GAGVSQSPRYKVAKRGRDVALRCDSISGHVTLYWYRQTLGQGSEVLTYSQSDAQRDKSGRPSGRFSAERPERSVSTLKIQRTEQGDSAVYLCASSLDVALYYEQYFGPGTRLTVT.

The J gene is TRBJ2-1, the V gene TRBV5-4, with TRBD2 matching 11 bases. CDR1 is SGHNT, CDR2 YYREEE, per germline (reference sequence). V dropped 3 bases and J dropped 0; count of bases not matched to a gene: 5. This CDR3 is 17 amino acids long. CDR3 in amino acids: CASSSRLAGSSYNEQFF. Here the CDR3 DNA reads TGTGCCAGCAGCTCAAGACTAGCGGGGAGCTCCTACAATGAGCAGTTCTTC.

The J gene is TRBJ1-2, the V gene TRBV5-1; maybe TRBD1 (5 bases). The germline V and J ends were trimmed by 3 bases and 7 bases, with 16 bases remaining between them. The CDR3 has 14 residues. Germline CDR1 is SGHRS and CDR2 is YFSETQ. Here the CDR3 DNA reads TGCGCCAGCAGCTCGGGTGGGGACTCTAGTGGCTACACCTTC. Protein sequence: CASSSGGDSSGYTF.